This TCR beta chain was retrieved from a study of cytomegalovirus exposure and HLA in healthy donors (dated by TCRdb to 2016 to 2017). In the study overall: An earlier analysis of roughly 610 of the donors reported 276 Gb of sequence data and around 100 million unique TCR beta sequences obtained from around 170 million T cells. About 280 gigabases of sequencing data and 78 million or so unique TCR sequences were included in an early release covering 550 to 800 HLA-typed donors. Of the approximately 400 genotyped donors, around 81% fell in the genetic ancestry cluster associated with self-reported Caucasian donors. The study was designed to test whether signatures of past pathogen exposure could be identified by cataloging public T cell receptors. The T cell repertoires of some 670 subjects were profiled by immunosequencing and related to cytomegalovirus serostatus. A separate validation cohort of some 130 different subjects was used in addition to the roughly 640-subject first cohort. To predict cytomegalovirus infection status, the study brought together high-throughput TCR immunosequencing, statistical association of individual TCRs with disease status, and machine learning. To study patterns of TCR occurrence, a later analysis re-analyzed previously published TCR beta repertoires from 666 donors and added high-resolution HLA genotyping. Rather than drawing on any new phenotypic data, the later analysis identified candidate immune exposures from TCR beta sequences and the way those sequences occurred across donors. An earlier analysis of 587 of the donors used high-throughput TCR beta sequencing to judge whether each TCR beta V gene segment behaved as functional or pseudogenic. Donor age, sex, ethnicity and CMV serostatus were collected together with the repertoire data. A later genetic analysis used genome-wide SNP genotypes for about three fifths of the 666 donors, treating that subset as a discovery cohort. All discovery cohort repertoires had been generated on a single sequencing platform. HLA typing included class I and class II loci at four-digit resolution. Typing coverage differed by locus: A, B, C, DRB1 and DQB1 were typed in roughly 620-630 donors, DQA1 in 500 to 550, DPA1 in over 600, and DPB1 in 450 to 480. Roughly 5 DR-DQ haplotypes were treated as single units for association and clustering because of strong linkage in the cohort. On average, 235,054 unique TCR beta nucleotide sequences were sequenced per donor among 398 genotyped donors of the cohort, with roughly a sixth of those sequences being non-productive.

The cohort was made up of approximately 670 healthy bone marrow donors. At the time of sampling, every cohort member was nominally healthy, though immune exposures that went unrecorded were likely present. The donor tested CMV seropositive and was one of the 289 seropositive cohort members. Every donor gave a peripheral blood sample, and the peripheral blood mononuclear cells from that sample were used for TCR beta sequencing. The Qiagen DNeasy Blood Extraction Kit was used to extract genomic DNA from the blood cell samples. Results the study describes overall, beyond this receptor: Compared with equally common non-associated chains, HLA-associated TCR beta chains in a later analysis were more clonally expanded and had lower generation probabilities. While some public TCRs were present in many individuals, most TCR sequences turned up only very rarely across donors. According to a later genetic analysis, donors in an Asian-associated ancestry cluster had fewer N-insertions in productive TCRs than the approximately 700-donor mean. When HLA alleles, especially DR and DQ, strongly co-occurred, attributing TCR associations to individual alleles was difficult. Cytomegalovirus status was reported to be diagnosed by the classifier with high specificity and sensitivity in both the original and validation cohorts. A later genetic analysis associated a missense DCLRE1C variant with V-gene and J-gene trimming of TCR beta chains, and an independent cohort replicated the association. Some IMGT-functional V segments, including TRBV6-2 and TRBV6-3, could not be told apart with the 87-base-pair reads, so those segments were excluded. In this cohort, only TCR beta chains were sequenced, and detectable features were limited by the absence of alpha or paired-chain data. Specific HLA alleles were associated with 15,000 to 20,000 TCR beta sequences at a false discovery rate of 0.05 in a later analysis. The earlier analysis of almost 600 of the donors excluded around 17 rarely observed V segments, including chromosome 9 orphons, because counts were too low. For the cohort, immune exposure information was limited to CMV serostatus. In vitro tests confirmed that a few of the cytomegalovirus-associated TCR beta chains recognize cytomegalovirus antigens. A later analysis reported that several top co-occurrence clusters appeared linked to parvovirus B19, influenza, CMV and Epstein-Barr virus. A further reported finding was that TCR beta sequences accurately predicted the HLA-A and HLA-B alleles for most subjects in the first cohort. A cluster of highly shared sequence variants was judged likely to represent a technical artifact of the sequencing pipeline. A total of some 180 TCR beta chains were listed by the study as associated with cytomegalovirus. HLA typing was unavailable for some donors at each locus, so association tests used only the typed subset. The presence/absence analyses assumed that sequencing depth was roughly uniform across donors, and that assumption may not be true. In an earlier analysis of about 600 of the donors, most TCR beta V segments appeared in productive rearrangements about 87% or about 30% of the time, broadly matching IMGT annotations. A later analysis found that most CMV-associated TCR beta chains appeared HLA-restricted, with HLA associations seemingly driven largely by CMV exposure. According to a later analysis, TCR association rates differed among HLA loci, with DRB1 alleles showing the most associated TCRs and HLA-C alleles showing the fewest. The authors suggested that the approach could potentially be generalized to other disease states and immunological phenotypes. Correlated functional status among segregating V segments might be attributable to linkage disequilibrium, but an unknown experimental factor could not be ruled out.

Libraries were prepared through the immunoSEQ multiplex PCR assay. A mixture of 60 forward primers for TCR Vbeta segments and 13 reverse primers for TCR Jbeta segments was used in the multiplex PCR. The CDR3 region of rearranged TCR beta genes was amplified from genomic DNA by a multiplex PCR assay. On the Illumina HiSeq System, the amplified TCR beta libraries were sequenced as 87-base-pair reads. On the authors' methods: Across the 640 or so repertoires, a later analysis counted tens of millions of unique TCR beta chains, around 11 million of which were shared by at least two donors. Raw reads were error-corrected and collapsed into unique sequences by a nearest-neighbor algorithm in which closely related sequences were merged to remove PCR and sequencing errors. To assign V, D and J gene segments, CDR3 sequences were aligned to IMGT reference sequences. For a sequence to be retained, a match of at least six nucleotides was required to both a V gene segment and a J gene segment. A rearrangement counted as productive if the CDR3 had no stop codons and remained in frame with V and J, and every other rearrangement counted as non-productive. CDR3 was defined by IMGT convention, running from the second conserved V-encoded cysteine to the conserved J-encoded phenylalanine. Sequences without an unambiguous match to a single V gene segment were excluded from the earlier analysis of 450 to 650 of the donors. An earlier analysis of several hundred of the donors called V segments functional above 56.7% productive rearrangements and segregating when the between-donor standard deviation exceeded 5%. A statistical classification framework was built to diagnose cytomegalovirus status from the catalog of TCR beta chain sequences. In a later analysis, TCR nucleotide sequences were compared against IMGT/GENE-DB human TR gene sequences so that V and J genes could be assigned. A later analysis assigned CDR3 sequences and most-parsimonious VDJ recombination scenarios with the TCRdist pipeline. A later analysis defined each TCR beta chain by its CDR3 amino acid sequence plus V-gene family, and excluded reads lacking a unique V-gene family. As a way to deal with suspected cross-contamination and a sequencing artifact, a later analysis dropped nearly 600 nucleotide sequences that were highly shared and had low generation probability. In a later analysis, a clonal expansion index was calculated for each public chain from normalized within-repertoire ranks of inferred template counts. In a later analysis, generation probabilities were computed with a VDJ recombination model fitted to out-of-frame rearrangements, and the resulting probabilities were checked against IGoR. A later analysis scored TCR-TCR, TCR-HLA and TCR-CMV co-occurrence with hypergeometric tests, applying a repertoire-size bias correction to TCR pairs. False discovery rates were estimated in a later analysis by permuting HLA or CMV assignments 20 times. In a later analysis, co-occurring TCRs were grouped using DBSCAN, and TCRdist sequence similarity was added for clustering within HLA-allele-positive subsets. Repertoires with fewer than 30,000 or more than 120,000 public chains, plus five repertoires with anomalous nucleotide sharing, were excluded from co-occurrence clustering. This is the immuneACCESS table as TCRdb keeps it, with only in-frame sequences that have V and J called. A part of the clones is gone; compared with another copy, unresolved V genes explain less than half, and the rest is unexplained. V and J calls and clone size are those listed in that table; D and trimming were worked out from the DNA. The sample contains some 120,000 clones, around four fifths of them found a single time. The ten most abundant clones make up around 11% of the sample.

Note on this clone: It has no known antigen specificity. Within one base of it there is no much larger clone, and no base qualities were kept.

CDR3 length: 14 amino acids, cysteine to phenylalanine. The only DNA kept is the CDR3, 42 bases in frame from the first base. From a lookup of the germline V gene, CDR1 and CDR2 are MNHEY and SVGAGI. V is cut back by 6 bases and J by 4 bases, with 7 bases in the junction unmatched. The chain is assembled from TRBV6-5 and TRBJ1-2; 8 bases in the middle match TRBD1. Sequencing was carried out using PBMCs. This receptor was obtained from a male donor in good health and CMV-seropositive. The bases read TGTGCCAGCAGGTCGAACAGGGGGAGCTATGGCTACACCTTC. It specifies CASRSNRGSYGYTF.